This TCR beta chain was recovered during a study of blood T cells in healthy people across ages. In the case of this clonotype: This sequence may be a read error, since a much larger clone differs from it by one base.

The CDR3 is 14 residues long. Germline values: CDR1 SGDLS, CDR2 YYNGEE. Using a J-beta primer mix together with a sample-barcoded 5' primer, a second PCR was run for about 7 to 12 cycles. From the 5' RACE reads, TCRdb called clonotypes with MiXCR, one entry per CDR3 protein. Here the sample spans 550,000 to 800,000 distinct CDR3 sequences, 32% being singletons. The chain has TRBV9 and TRBJ2-3; D possibly corresponds to TRBD2 (5 bases). This clonotype originated in a woman aged 80 or older in good health. The source material was blood. The CDR3 sequence: CASSVGPKGDMQYF. For the CDR3, the DNA is TGTGCCAGCAGCGTAGGTCCGAAGGGAGATATGCAGTATTTT.